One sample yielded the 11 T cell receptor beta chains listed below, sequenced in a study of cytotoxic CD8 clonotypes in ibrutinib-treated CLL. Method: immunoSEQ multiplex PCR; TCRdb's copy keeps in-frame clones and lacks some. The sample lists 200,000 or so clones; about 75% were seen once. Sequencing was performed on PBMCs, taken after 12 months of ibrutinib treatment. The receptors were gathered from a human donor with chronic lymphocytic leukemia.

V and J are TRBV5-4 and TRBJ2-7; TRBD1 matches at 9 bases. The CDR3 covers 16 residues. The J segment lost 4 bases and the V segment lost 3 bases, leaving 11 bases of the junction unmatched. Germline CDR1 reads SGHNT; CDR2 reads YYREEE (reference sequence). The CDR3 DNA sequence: TGTGCCAGCAGCTCCTCGACCGGGACAGGGAATTACGAGCAGTACTTC. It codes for CASSSSTGTGNYEQYF.

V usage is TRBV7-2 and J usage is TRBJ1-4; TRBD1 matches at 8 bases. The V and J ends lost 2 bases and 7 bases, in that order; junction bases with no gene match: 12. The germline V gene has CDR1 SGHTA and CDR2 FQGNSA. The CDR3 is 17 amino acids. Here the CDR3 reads CASSLLVTGQGVEKLFF. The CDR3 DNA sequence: TGTGCCAGCAGCTTATTGGTTACAGGACAGGGAGTTGAAAAACTGTTTTTT.

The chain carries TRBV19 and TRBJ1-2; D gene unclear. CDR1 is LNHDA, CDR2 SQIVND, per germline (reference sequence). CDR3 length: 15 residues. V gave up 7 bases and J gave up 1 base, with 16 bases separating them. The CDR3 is CASNGAARINYGYTF. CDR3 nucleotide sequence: TGTGCCAGTAATGGCGCGGCCCGAATTAACTATGGCTACACCTTC.

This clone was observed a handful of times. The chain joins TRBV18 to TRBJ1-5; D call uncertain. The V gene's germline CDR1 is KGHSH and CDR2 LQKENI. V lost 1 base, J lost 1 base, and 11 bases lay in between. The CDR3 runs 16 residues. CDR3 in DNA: TGTGCCAGCTCACCACAAGGGCCGGGGAGCAATCAGCCCCAGCATTTT. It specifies CASSPQGPGSNQPQHF.

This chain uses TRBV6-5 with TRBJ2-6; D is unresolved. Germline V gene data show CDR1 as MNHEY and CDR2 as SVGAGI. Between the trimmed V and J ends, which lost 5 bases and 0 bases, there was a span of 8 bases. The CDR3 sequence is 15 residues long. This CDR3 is CASSLLSSGANVLTF. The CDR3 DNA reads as TGTGCCAGCAGTCTATTGAGCTCTGGGGCCAACGTCCTGACTTTC.

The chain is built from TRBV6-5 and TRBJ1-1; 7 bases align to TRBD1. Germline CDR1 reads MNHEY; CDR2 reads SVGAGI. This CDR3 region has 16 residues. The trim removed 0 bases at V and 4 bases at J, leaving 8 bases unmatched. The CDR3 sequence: CASSYSPQGGVTEAFF. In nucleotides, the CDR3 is TGTGCCAGCAGTTACTCACCCCAGGGGGGGGTCACTGAAGCTTTCTTT.

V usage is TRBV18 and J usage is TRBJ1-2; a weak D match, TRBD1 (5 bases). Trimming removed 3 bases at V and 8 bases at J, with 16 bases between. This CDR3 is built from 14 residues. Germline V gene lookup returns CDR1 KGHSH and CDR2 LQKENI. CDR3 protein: CASSPQYEGHGYTF. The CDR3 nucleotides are TGTGCCAGCTCACCCCAATATGAGGGGCACGGCTACACCTTC.

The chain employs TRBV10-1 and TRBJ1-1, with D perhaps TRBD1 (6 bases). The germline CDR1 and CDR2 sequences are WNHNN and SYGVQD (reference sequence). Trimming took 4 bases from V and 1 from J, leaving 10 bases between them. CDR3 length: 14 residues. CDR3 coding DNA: TGCGCCAGCAGTGTGGGGGGGGCGAACACTGAAGCTTTCTTT. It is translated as CASSVGGANTEAFF.

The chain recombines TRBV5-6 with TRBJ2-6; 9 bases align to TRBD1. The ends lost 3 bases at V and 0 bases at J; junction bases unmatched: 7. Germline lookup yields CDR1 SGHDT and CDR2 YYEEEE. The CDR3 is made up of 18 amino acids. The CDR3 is CASSSRTGARSGANVLTF. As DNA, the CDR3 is TGTGCCAGCAGCTCCCGGACAGGGGCCCGCTCTGGGGCCAACGTCCTGACTTTC.

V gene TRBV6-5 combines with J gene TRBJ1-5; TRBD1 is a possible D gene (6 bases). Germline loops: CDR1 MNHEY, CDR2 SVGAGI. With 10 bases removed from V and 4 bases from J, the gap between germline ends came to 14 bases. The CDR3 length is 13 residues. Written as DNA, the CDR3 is TGTGCCACCCGGGGGGGGGCTAATCAGCCCCAGCATTTT. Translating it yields CATRGGANQPQHF.

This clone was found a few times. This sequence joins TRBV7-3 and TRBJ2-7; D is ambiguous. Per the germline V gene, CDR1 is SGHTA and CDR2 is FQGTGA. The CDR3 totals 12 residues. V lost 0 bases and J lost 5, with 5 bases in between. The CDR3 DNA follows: TGTGCCAGCAGCTTAACGGTACACGAGCAGTACTTC. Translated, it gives CASSLTVHEQYF.